Shown below are 23 T cell receptor beta chains from a single sample sequenced in a study of OX40 agonist ivuxolimab in advanced cancers. TCRdb's table, derived via immunoSEQ multiplex PCR, lists solely in-frame clones and lacks some. This sample has under 85,000 clones, with about 89% found just once. The sample here was CD4+ or CD8+ T cells sorted from blood, taken in a trial of the OX40 agonist ivuxolimab. The source is an adult with an advanced solid tumor such as melanoma, head and neck, liver or kidney cancer.

The rearrangement uses TRBV7-9 and TRBJ2-5, with D possibly called TRBD1 or TRBD2 (5 bases each). The J call may be in error: the DNA end matches TRBJ2-7 better. The germline V gene encodes CDR1 SEHNR and CDR2 FQNEAQ (reference sequence). This CDR3 is 14 amino acids long. CDR3 region: CASSRQGPGYEQYF. CDR3 sequence (DNA): TGTGCCAGCAGCCGGCAGGGACCTGGCTACGAGCAGTACTTC.

V usage is TRBV10-3 and J usage is TRBJ2-4; D unresolved. V was cut by 2 bases and J by 2 bases, with 10 bases left in between. CDR3 length: 15 residues. Germline V gene sequence: CDR1 ENHRY, CDR2 SYGVKD. The CDR3 nucleotides are TGTGCCATCAGTGAGAAAGGGTCAACCAAAAACATTCAGTACTTC. It encodes CAISEKGSTKNIQYF.

This rearrangement joins TRBV19 to TRBJ2-2; D might be TRBD2 (5 bases). Germline CDR1 is LNHDA and CDR2 is SQIVND (reference sequence). This CDR3 contains 15 residues. V lost 3 bases to trimming and J lost 0 bases, with 8 bases between them. In DNA, the CDR3 is TGTGCCAGTAGTATTGGAGGTCCGAACACCGGGGAGCTGTTTTTT. This encodes CASSIGGPNTGELFF.

This clone was picked up a small number of times. The chain recombines TRBV9 with TRBJ1-1; D gene unclear. CDR3 length equals 15 residues. Between the trimmed V and J ends, which lost 2 bases and 5 bases, there was a span of 16 bases. Per germline, CDR1 SGDLS and CDR2 YYNGEE. The CDR3 DNA reads TGTGCCAGCAGCGTCGGGGAGGGTCGGTGGACTGAAGCTTTCTTT. This sequence encodes CASSVGEGRWTEAFF.

The V call is TRBV27, the J call TRBJ2-7; 9 bases line up with TRBD1. J was trimmed by 2 bases and V by 2 bases; bases with no gene match: 4. Germline-derived CDR1 and CDR2 are MNHEY and SMNVEV (reference sequence). CDR3 length: 15 amino acids. The CDR3 coding sequence is TGTGCCAGCAGTTTACTGGGACAGGGACCCTACGAGCAGTACTTC. Translating it yields CASSLLGQGPYEQYF.

The chain is built from TRBV5-1 and TRBJ2-2; D is possibly TRBD1 (6 bases). The CDR3 consists of 15 residues. CDR1 and CDR2 (germline): SGHRS, YFSETQ. Trimming removed 2 bases at V and 3 bases at J, with 11 bases between. The CDR3 DNA follows: TGCGCCAGCAGCTTCGGGACATTGGACACCGGGGAGCTGTTTTTT. Translated: CASSFGTLDTGELFF. The whole variable domain, remainder taken from reference TRBV5-1 and TRBJ2-2, is KAGVTQTPRYLIKTRGQQVTLSCSPISGHRSVSWYQQTPGQGLQFLFEYFSETQRNKGNFPGRFSGRQFSNSRSEMNVSTLELGDSALYLCASSFGTLDTGELFFGEGSRLTVL.

V is TRBV7-6 and J is TRBJ2-3; 10 bases match TRBD2. V lost 7 bases to trimming and J lost 4 bases; unmatched junction nucleotides: 8. CDR1 and CDR2 (germline): SGHVS, FNYEAQ. There are 15 residues in the CDR3. The CDR3 bases are TGTGCCAGCACCGCCGGCCTAGCGGGGGCAGATACGCAGTATTTT. It translates to CASTAGLAGADTQYF.

CDR3 sequence: CASSIHGQGGYEQYF. Written as DNA, the CDR3 is TGCGCCAGCAGCATCCACGGACAGGGGGGCTACGAGCAGTACTTC. The chain uses TRBV5-1 and TRBJ2-7, with 10 bases lining up with TRBD1. This CDR3 has 15 residues. V shed 4 bases, J shed 3 bases, and the junction held 7 bases outside the gene matches. Germline CDR1 reads SGHRS; CDR2 reads YFSETQ.

This chain joins TRBV7-8 and TRBJ1-1; 7 bases map to TRBD1. This CDR3 is 14 amino acids long. Germline CDR1 and CDR2: SGHVS and FQNEAQ. V lost 3 bases, J lost 7 bases, and 8 bases stayed unmatched. CDR3 in amino acids: CASSLDGQAVEAFF. DNA of the CDR3: TGTGCCAGCAGCTTGGACGGACAGGCGGTTGAAGCTTTCTTT.

J is TRBJ2-1 and V is TRBV6-5; TRBD2 might be the D (6 bases). Germline loops: CDR1 MNHEY, CDR2 SVGAGI. The V and J ends lost 9 bases and 5 bases respectively, with 14 bases between them. The CDR3 is 13 amino acids. CDR3 loop: CASGGSIHNEQFF. The DNA of the CDR3 is TGTGCCAGTGGAGGGAGTATCCACAATGAGCAGTTCTTC.

This clone was seen a handful of times. This chain joins TRBV6-6 and TRBJ1-1, with D possibly matching TRBD1 (5 bases). The V and J ends lost 7 bases and 3 bases respectively, with 12 bases between them. The germline CDR1 and CDR2 sequences are MNHNY and SVGAGI (reference sequence). This CDR3 spans 13 amino acids. The CDR3: CASMGVRDTEAFF. CDR3 coding DNA: TGTGCCAGCATGGGGGTCCGTGACACTGAAGCTTTCTTT.

This clone came up once. The V and J genes are TRBV7-2 and TRBJ2-1; D unresolved. CDR3 length: 15 amino acids. The germline gives CDR1 SGHTA, CDR2 FQGNSA. V lost 4 bases and J lost 5, with 15 bases in between. In DNA, the CDR3 is TGTGCCAGCAGCTCCTCGGGCCGGAGTGACAATGAGCAGTTCTTC. Amino acids: CASSSSGRSDNEQFF.

The chain combines TRBV5-1 with TRBJ2-3; 9 bases are a match to TRBD1. The CDR3 is 14 residues long. Germline loops: CDR1 SGHRS, CDR2 YFSETQ. The ends lost 3 bases at V and 5 bases at J; junction bases unmatched: 4. The chain's CDR3 is CASSSGQGVDTQYF. The CDR3 DNA reads TGCGCCAGCAGCTCGGGACAGGGAGTAGATACGCAGTATTTT.

The genes are TRBV18 and TRBJ2-2; D possibly corresponds to TRBD1 (6 bases). Germline CDR1 reads KGHSH; CDR2 reads LQKENI. V was cut by 2 bases and J by 1 base, with 11 bases left in between. The length of the CDR3 is 16 residues. The CDR3 reads CASSPERTVNTGELFF. In DNA form, the CDR3 reads TGTGCCAGCTCACCAGAACGGACAGTGAACACCGGGGAGCTGTTTTTT.

This chain joins TRBV19 and TRBJ1-2, with D tentatively TRBD1 (5 bases). Trimming removed 11 bases from V and 5 bases from J, with 21 bases in between. The CDR3 extends over 14 amino acids. The germline CDR1 and CDR2 sequences are LNHDA and SQIVND (reference sequence). The CDR3 loop reads CAGKSTVPPYGYTF. The CDR3 bases are TGTGCCGGGAAATCGACAGTCCCACCGTATGGCTACACCTTC.

This chain uses TRBV10-3 with TRBJ1-5; 8 nucleotides align to TRBD1. The CDR3 covers 18 residues. The trim removed 0 bases at V and 11 bases at J, leaving 18 bases unmatched. From germline, CDR1 is ENHRY and CDR2 SYGVKD. The CDR3 spells CAISESAGGPSFVRAQHF. The CDR3 region has the DNA TGTGCCATCAGTGAGTCGGCAGGGGGCCCCTCATTTGTTAGGGCCCAGCATTTT.

The chain uses TRBV6-1 and TRBJ1-1; D is unclear. With 7 bases removed from V and 1 base from J, the gap between germline ends came to 10 bases. Germline lookup yields CDR1 MNHNS and CDR2 SASEGT. The CDR3 extends over 13 amino acids. CDR3 nucleotides: TGTGCCAGCACCCGCACGGCGAACACTGAAGCTTTCTTT. It encodes CASTRTANTEAFF.

This clone was counted once. The rearrangement links TRBV2 to TRBJ1-5, with 9 bases aligning to TRBD1. V shed 6 bases, J shed 2 bases, and the junction held 11 bases outside the gene matches. Germline V gene data show CDR1 as SNHLY and CDR2 as FYNNEI. The CDR3 runs 17 residues. The CDR3 nucleotides read TGTGCCAGCAGGGGCCTAGGGGACAGGGAGGGCAATCAGCCCCAGCATTTT. It is translated as CASRGLGDREGNQPQHF.

The V and J genes are TRBV5-6 and TRBJ2-7; 7 bases line up with TRBD2. Germline V gives CDR1 SGHDT, CDR2 YYEEEE. This CDR3 region has 15 residues. The ends lost 3 bases at V and 6 bases at J; junction bases unmatched: 12. DNA of the CDR3: TGTGCCAGCAGCTGGCGGGGCGGGGGAGCATCCGAGCAGTACTTC. Amino acids: CASSWRGGGASEQYF.

V usage is TRBV7-9 and J usage is TRBJ1-5; D not certain. V shed 3 bases and J shed 0 bases, with 6 bases lying between them. CDR3 length: 14 residues. Per germline, CDR1 SEHNR and CDR2 FQNEAQ (reference sequence). CDR3 in amino acids: CASSFRDSNQPQHF. CDR3 nucleotide sequence: TGTGCCAGCAGCTTTAGGGATAGCAATCAGCCCCAGCATTTT.

The chain links TRBV5-4 to TRBJ2-1, with 10 positions matching TRBD2. The CDR3 length is 12 residues. The trim removed 5 bases at V and 9 bases at J, leaving 2 bases unmatched. The V gene's germline CDR1 is SGHNT and CDR2 YYREEE (reference sequence). The CDR3 reads CASSRTSGEQFF. For the CDR3, the DNA is TGTGCCAGCAGTCGGACTAGCGGTGAGCAGTTCTTC.

The CDR3 is CASSLGLGAGDTQYF. The CDR3 nucleotides are TGTGCCAGCAGTCTGGGGTTGGGGGCCGGGGATACGCAGTATTTT. The V and J genes are TRBV2 and TRBJ2-3; D might be TRBD1 (6 bases). This CDR3 is 15 amino acids long. The germline V gene has CDR1 SNHLY and CDR2 FYNNEI. V gave up 5 bases and J gave up 6 bases, with 18 bases separating them.

The genes are TRBV7-2 and TRBJ1-5; the match to TRBD1 covers 8 bases. The V and J ends lost 2 bases and 0 bases, in that order; junction bases with no gene match: 9. The length of the CDR3 is 18 residues. The germline V gene has CDR1 SGHTA and CDR2 FQGNSA. CDR3 sequence (DNA): TGTGCCAGCAGCTTAAGGACAGGGAGGTTTTATAGCAATCAGCCCCAGCATTTT. Protein product: CASSLRTGRFYSNQPQHF.